The rows below give T cell receptor beta chains drawn from one sample of a study of blood T cell repertoires in COVID-19. This table comes from immunoSEQ multiplex PCR, and its TCRdb copy is limited to in-frame clones, with some not included. The sample lists under 250,000 clones, approximately 91% occurring once. The sequencing sample was made of peripheral blood. The receptor set was obtained from a woman aged 55-69 years with acute or convalescent COVID-19. The conserved cysteine and the conserved F or W are not part of the CDR3 here. Each record gives: CDR3 protein, V gene, D gene, CDR3 length, J gene. The D gene is left open where the match is weak.

ASSSPLAGPVYEQY | TRBV7-9 | TRBD2 | 14 | TRBJ2-7
AISDRGPGQPQH | TRBV10-3 | TRBD1 | 12 | TRBJ1-5
ASSRGDSNQPQH | TRBV19 | NA | 12 | TRBJ1-5
ASSPTWTDNEQF | TRBV28 | NA | 12 | TRBJ2-1
ASSKQGLVNNQPQH | TRBV2 | TRBD1 | 14 | TRBJ1-5
ASSRLSSGGANTGELF | TRBV3-1/TRBV3-2 | TRBD2 | 16 | TRBJ2-2
ASSVGPTGAYEQY | TRBV9 | NA | 13 | TRBJ2-7
ASSLGGGVISGNTIY | TRBV28 | NA | 15 | TRBJ1-3
ASTTGTASYEQY | TRBV6-5 | TRBD1 | 12 | TRBJ2-7
ASRAIAGLYNEQF | TRBV5-1 | TRBD2 | 13 | TRBJ2-1
ASRAIGSFTYNEQF | TRBV2 | NA | 14 | TRBJ2-1
ASGLYRGGLAGETQY | TRBV12-5 | TRBD2 | 15 | TRBJ2-5
ATRRDRGLNQPQH | TRBV15 | TRBD1 | 13 | TRBJ1-5
ASSPRGGTEAF | TRBV11-1 | NA | 11 | TRBJ1-1
SANPDTEAF | TRBV20-1 | NA | 9 | TRBJ1-1
ASSSLQGTGANVLT | TRBV7-9 | TRBD1 | 14 | TRBJ2-6
ASSETGGNYGYT | TRBV2 | TRBD1 | 12 | TRBJ1-2
AWSKFGGGEQY | TRBV30 | TRBD2 | 11 | TRBJ2-7
ASSEQGADTQY | TRBV6-4 | NA | 11 | TRBJ2-3
ASSFRAGSTEAF | TRBV28 | NA | 12 | TRBJ1-1
ASSPRGRDYGYT | TRBV3-1/TRBV3-2 | TRBD1 | 12 | TRBJ1-2
AWNLAGSGELF | TRBV30 | TRBD2 | 11 | TRBJ2-2
ASSPPATGGQETQY | TRBV3-1/TRBV3-2 | TRBD1 | 14 | TRBJ2-5
ASSPGQGYGNQPQH | TRBV19 | TRBD1 | 14 | TRBJ1-5
ASSQDRGGYGYT | TRBV4-3 | NA | 12 | TRBJ1-2
ASRISGGAGTGELF | TRBV10-2 | TRBD2 | 14 | TRBJ2-2
ASSSPGTSGGSTDTQY | TRBV11-2 | TRBD2 | 16 | TRBJ2-3
ASSQRTGGEREKLF | TRBV3-1/TRBV3-2 | TRBD1 | 14 | TRBJ1-4
ASCAQNSNQPQH | TRBV2 | NA | 12 | TRBJ1-5
SVATGLAGVYEQY | TRBV29-1 | TRBD2 | 13 | TRBJ2-7
ASSRNLGGETQY | TRBV5-1 | NA | 12 | TRBJ2-5
ASSSQGLVGELF | TRBV7-9 | TRBD1 | 12 | TRBJ2-2
SARGQIGAF | TRBV20-1 | NA | 9 | TRBJ1-1
ASSPGGAGVGEKLF | TRBV28 | TRBD1 | 14 | TRBJ1-4
AWIPRAVNSPLH | TRBV30 | NA | 12 | TRBJ1-6
ASGSSRGGNEQF | TRBV12-5 | NA | 12 | TRBJ2-1
ASSPRDEQF | TRBV6-6 | NA | 9 | TRBJ2-1
ASSSNLVGKRESEQF | TRBV6-2/TRBV6-3 | TRBD2 | 15 | TRBJ2-1
ASLKAGTGGNEQF | TRBV19 | TRBD1 | 13 | TRBJ2-1
ASSILLGGTEAF | TRBV19 | NA | 12 | TRBJ1-1
ASSLDNPSTDTQY | TRBV7-9 | NA | 13 | TRBJ2-3
ASSGRPGAIYGYT | TRBV6-2/TRBV6-3 | NA | 13 | TRBJ1-2
AWRPLAGTGELF | TRBV30 | TRBD2 | 12 | TRBJ2-2
ASSVSREYTQY | TRBV2 | NA | 11 | TRBJ2-3
ASSLLSGLAGNEQY | TRBV5-1 | TRBD2 | 14 | TRBJ2-7